This entry describes one T cell receptor beta chain. The data were produced by immunoSEQ multiplex PCR, yet TCRdb's version contains in-frame clones alone and is incomplete. The sample gives more than 80,000 clones, under 90% of which show up once; around 14% is in the top ten. This specimen comes from a study of blood T cell repertoires in COVID-19. Study background: From T cells, B-cell-depleted T cells, or PBMCs came the material, which was cDNA or gDNA.

The CDR3 is 14 residues long. CDR1 is SNHLY, CDR2 FYNNEI, per germline. Trimming took 4 bases from V and 5 from J; bases not matched to a gene: 6. The sample was peripheral blood. The rearrangement links TRBV2 to TRBJ2-7; 9 nucleotides align to TRBD1. The source is an older woman with acute or convalescent COVID-19. The CDR3 nucleotides are TGTGCCAGCAGTGTTAACAGGGGGCTCAACGAGCAGTACTTC. Its protein is CASSVNRGLNEQYF.